One T cell receptor beta chain is described in this entry. This clone was observed once. The antigen this receptor binds is unknown. Base qualities are not at hand, and no much larger clone is one base apart. TCRbeta CDR3 regions were amplified from genomic DNA using the immunoSEQ Assay, a bias-controlled multiplex PCR. Per the source publication's procedure: Nucleated cell counts per sample were estimated from amplification of reference gene primers within the assay. To quantify the absolute abundance of each unique TCRbeta CDR3 rearrangement, sequence reads were collapsed and filtered. For each sample, productive Simpson clonality was calculated by taking the square root of Simpson's diversity index across productive rearrangements. TCRdb limited this immuneACCESS table to in-frame rearrangements with V and J called. A share of clones is missing; checked studies link under half to unresolved V genes, and the rest is unexplained. From that table come the V and J calls and clone size; the DNA was used to work out D and trimming. The sample has under 80,000 clones on record, around 89% of them singletons. The ten largest make up about 7% of the sample.

This sample is drawn from a study of blood T cell repertoires in COVID-19 (dated by TCRdb to 2018 to 2020). General notes on the study: Samples covering the acute and convalescent phases of COVID-19 were provided by collaborators in the United States, Italy and Spain. Samples came from the ongoing ImmuneRACE study (first 160 participants) plus 1,254 subjects from 6 global collaborators. The repertoires were made available in a free public database intended to serve as a resource for research on the immune response to SARS-CoV-2. Subjects who had been exposed to COVID-19, were actively infected with it, or had recovered from it provided the deeply sampled blood TCRbeta repertoires that made up the dataset. A de-identified subject ID, COVID-19 status, age in years and sex were almost always included in the sample metadata. The material from the prospective study consisted of cDNA or gDNA derived from T cells, B-cell-depleted T cells, or PBMCs. Where HLA class I and class II types were available, the types were taken from metadata supplied by the sample provider, not from assay-based typing. Overall results and qualifications from the work: The quantity of clinical and demographic metadata differed by source and by participant and was supplied without curation.

Whole blood was collected in K2EDTA tubes by collaborating institutions according to the institutions' own protocols. Collaborator samples were shipped for TCRbeta analysis as frozen whole blood, isolated PBMCs, or DNA extracted from either sample type. Looking up the germline V gene yields CDR1 MNHNS and CDR2 SASEGT. Between the V and J ends, shortened by 0 bases and 7 bases respectively, the junction contains 9 bases. The CDR3 has 13 amino acids, counting the end cysteine and phenylalanine. Just CDR3 DNA is preserved here, 39 bases in frame from base 1. The receptor was isolated from an elderly woman with active COVID-19. The rearranged segments are TRBV6-1 and TRBJ1-2; there is no confident call for the D gene. Material: peripheral blood. The DNA reads TGTGCCAGCAGTGAAGCATGGATAGCTGGCTACACCTTC. Protein translation: CASSEAWIAGYTF.